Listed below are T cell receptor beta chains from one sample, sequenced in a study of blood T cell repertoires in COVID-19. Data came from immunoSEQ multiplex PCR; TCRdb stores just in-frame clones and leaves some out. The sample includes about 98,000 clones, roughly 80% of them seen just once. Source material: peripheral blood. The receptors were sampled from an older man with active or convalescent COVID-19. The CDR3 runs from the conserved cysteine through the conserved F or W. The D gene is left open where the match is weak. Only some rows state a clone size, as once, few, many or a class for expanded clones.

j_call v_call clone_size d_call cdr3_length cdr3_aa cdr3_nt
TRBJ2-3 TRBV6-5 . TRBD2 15 CASSNSGASTDTQYF TGTGCCAGCAGCAATAGCGGGGCTAGCACAGATACGCAGTATTTT
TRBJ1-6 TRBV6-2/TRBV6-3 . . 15 CASSFLTSRNSPLHF TGTGCCAGCAGTTTCCTCACAAGCAGGAATTCACCCCTCCACTTT
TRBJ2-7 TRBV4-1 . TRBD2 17 CASSPFALAGKAYEQYF TGCGCCAGCAGCCCCTTCGCCTTAGCGGGGAAGGCCTACGAGCAGTACTTC
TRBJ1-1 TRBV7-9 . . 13 CASSLFEDTEAFF TGTGCCAGCAGCCTATTTGAGGACACTGAAGCTTTCTTT
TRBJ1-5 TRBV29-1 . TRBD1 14 CSVVHGTGDQPQHF TGCAGCGTTGTACACGGGACAGGTGATCAGCCCCAGCATTTT
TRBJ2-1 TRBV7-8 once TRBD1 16 CASSYPAGTGWNEQFF TGTGCCAGCAGCTACCCGGCGGGGACAGGGTGGAATGAGCAGTTCTTC
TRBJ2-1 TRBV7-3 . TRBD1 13 CASSGQGHNEQFF TGTGCCAGCAGCGGACAGGGCCACAATGAGCAGTTCTTC
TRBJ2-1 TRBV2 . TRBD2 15 CASSDLAGGPLEQFF TGTGCCAGCAGTGACCTAGCGGGGGGGCCTCTTGAGCAGTTCTTC
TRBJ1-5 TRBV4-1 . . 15 CASSEGVSSNQPQHF TGCGCCAGCAGCGAGGGGGTTTCAAGCAATCAGCCCCAGCATTTT
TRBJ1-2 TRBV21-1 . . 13 CASLGLTYYGYTF TGTGCCAGCCTGGGTTTGACTTACTATGGCTACACCTTC
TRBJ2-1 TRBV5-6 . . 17 CASSLAFGTQGYNEQFF TGTGCCAGCAGCTTGGCGTTCGGGACACAAGGCTACAATGAGCAGTTCTTC
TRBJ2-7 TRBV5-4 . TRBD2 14 CASSSRTAGIEQYF TGTGCCAGCAGCTCCCGTACAGCGGGGATCGAGCAGTACTTC
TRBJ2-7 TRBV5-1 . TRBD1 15 CASRTTTGELYEQYF TGCGCCAGCAGAACCACGACAGGGGAGTTATACGAGCAGTACTTC
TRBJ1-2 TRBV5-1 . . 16 CASSYDRQDTNYGYTF TGCGCCAGCAGCTATGACAGACAGGACACTAACTATGGCTACACCTTC
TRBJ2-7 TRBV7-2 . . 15 CASSLVWGGLYEQYF TGTGCCAGCAGCTTAGTGTGGGGGGGCCTTTACGAGCAGTACTTC
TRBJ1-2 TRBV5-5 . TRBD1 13 CASSSGQDYGYTF TGTGCCAGCAGCTCGGGACAGGACTATGGCTACACCTTC
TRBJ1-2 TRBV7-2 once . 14 CASSFQQGHYGYTF TGTGCCAGCAGCTTTCAACAGGGCCACTATGGCTACACCTTC
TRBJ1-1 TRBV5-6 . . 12 CASSFGRLEAFF TGTGCCAGCAGCTTCGGGCGACTAGAAGCTTTCTTT
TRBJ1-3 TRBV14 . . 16 CASSQDPWSSGNTIYF TGTGCCAGCAGCCAAGATCCCTGGAGCTCTGGAAACACCATATATTTT
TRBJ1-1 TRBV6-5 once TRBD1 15 CASSQGTAMNTEAFF TGTGCCAGCAGTCAGGGGACAGCCATGAACACTGAAGCTTTCTTT
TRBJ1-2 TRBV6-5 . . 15 CASSSVPAANYGYTF TGTGCCAGCAGCAGTGTCCCGGCGGCTAACTATGGCTACACCTTC
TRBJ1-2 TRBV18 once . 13 CASSPSQDSGYTF TGTGCCAGCTCACCGTCGCAGGATTCGGGCTACACCTTC
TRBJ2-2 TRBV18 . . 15 CASSPLRKGTGELFF TGTGCCAGCTCACCACTGAGGAAGGGGACCGGGGAGCTGTTTTTT
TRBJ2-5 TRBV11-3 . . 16 CASSPDRWGLGETQYF TGTGCCAGCAGCCCCGATAGATGGGGACTTGGGGAGACCCAGTACTTC
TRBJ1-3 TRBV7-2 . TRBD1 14 CASSPRGLGNTIYF TGTGCCAGCAGCCCCAGGGGGCTTGGAAACACCATATATTTT
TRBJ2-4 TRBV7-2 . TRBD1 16 CASSTRQGAGKNIQYF TGTGCCAGCAGCACCCGGCAGGGGGCGGGCAAAAACATTCAGTACTTC
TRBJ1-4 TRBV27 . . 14 CASRPDSSFEKLFF TGTGCCAGCAGACCCGACAGCAGTTTTGAAAAACTGTTTTTT